Presented here are 13 T cell receptor beta chains from one specimen sequenced in a study of identical twins. TCRdb independently ran MiXCR on the 5' RACE reads; one entry per CDR3 protein. The sample gives roughly 1.6 million distinct CDR3 sequences, 25% to 35% of which show up once; 0.25% to 0.3% is in the top ten. Sequencing was done on a sample of cord blood. Receptors were obtained from a newborn girl in good health.

This clonotype came up once. The chain uses TRBV5-1 and TRBJ1-1; unclear D gene. Trimming left V 0 bases short and J 4 bases short, with 13 bases between. Germline V gene sequence: CDR1 SGHRS, CDR2 YFSETQ. The CDR3 totals 15 residues. The CDR3 region has the DNA TGCGCCAGCAGCTTGGCCGTGGCGGTACCCACTGAAGCTTTCTTT. Residues: CASSLAVAVPTEAFF.

This clonotype was seen a few times. The V call is TRBV20-1, the J call TRBJ2-7, with a weak D call TRBD1 (5 bases). In germline, CDR1 is DFQATT, CDR2 SNEGSKA (reference sequence). There are 12 residues in the CDR3. Trimming stripped 6 bases from V and 5 bases from J, with 14 bases between. In DNA form, the CDR3 reads TGCAGTGCCCAGACAGCCCCTGACGAGCAGTACTTC. It encodes CSAQTAPDEQYF.

In this sample, this clonotype turned up a few times. The chain couples TRBV20-1 to TRBJ2-7; TRBD2 agrees at 8 bases. V trimming: 0 bases; J trimming: 2 bases; junction bases outside the gene matches: 3. CDR3 length: 14 amino acids. CDR1 DFQATT and CDR2 SNEGSKA come from the germline V gene (reference sequence). CDR3 nucleotide sequence: TGCAGTGCTAGAGAAACGGGACTAGCCTACGAGCAGTACTTC. It codes for CSARETGLAYEQYF.

In this sample, this clonotype turned up a few times. V is TRBV5-1 and J is TRBJ1-2; TRBD1 matches 8 bases. V shed 2 bases, J shed 5 bases, and the junction held 8 bases outside the gene matches. The germline CDR1 and CDR2 sequences are SGHRS and YFSETQ. This CDR3 is 15 amino acids long. The CDR3 DNA is TGCGCCAGCAGCTTCGGGACAGGATATTCTTATGGCTACACCTTC. Translating it yields CASSFGTGYSYGYTF.

The chain recombines TRBV5-1 with TRBJ1-1, with no clear D. Germline-derived CDR1 and CDR2 are SGHRS and YFSETQ. The CDR3 loop spans 17 amino acids. V lost 0 bases and J 3 bases, leaving 18 bases between the germline ends. For the CDR3, the DNA is TGCGCCAGCAGCTTGGCCAATCACCGGGAACGGGACACTGAAGCTTTCTTT. Protein product: CASSLANHRERDTEAFF. The full variable domain, completed using reference TRBV5-1 and TRBJ1-1, is KAGVTQTPRYLIKTRGQQVTLSCSPISGHRSVSWYQQTPGQGLQFLFEYFSETQRNKGNFPGRFSGRQFSNSRSEMNVSTLELGDSALYLCASSLANHRERDTEAFFGQGTRLTVV.

Only a few counts were recorded for this clonotype. The chain uses TRBV2 and TRBJ2-1; 9 bases line up with TRBD1. V lost 6 bases to trimming and J lost 8 bases; unmatched junction nucleotides: 8. The length of the CDR3 is 14 residues. The germline V gene has CDR1 SNHLY and CDR2 FYNNEI. The CDR3 loop reads CASREQGARDEQFF. The CDR3 DNA sequence: TGTGCCAGCAGGGAACAGGGGGCGCGAGATGAGCAGTTCTTC.

As for this clonotype: The germline gene is not matched at one end of the junction; a read error may be the cause. The chain employs TRBV20-1 and TRBJ2-3; either TRBD1 or TRBD2 may supply D (5 bases each). CDR3 size: 14 residues. Germline V gives CDR1 DFQATT, CDR2 SNEGSKA (reference sequence). CDR3 region: CSTRRGLVGDTQYF. CDR3 coding DNA: TGCAGTACTAGAAGGGGATTGGTGGGAGATACGCAGTATTTT.

In its sample, this clonotype was seen a few times. Given a much more abundant clone one base away, this may be a read error. V and J are TRBV4-2 and TRBJ1-2; 11 positions match TRBD1. The V and J ends lost 1 base and 7 bases, in that order; junction bases with no gene match: 2. This CDR3 contains 14 residues. Germline values: CDR1 LGHNA, CDR2 YNFKEQ. The CDR3 nucleotides read TGTGCCAGCAGCCAAGGGACAGGGGGCTCTGGCTACACCTTC. Protein sequence: CASSQGTGGSGYTF.

A few counts support this clonotype. J is TRBJ1-1 and V is TRBV7-2; no clear D gene. Germline V gives CDR1 SGHTA, CDR2 FQGNSA. The CDR3 is 18 amino acids. Trimming removed 0 bases at V and 1 base at J, with 18 bases between. The CDR3 bases are TGTGCCAGCAGCTTAGCGCTAATGGCCTCCTCCTCGAACACTGAAGCTTTCTTT. The encoded protein is CASSLALMASSSNTEAFF.

The chain carries TRBV5-4 and TRBJ2-1; 9 nucleotides match TRBD2. The J call may be wrong; the DNA end is better matched by TRBJ2-7. The CDR3 sequence is 15 residues long. Germline CDR1 is SGHNT and CDR2 is YYREEE (reference sequence). The CDR3 DNA reads TGTGCCAGCAGCTTGGCTAGCGGGGAGGTGATTGAGCAGTACTTC. This encodes CASSLASGEVIEQYF.

The chain is built from TRBV20-1 and TRBJ2-1, with 9 positions matching TRBD2. The CDR3 has 15 amino acids. The V and J ends lost 6 bases and 4 bases, in that order; junction bases with no gene match: 10. Germline V gives CDR1 DFQATT, CDR2 SNEGSKA (reference sequence). The CDR3 DNA is TGCAGTGCCGGCGGCGGGGGGGCTTGGTACAATGAGCAGTTCTTC. Protein product: CSAGGGGAWYNEQFF.

This clonotype appeared a few times. J is TRBJ2-3 and V is TRBV4-2; D is uncertain. The CDR3 loop spans 14 amino acids. V was shortened by 2 bases and J by 1 base, with 7 bases between the two germline ends. CDR1 and CDR2 from the germline V gene are LGHNA and YNFKEQ. The CDR3 coding sequence is TGTGCCAGCAGCCAACCTACTGGCACAGATACGCAGTATTTT. Residues: CASSQPTGTDTQYF.

This clonotype was detected a few times. This CDR3 reads CASSDYRDGETQYF. The CDR3 DNA reads as TGTGCCAGCAGTGACTACAGGGATGGGGAGACCCAGTACTTC. The chain combines TRBV25-1 with TRBJ2-5; perhaps TRBD1 as D (6 bases). V lost 3 bases and J 5 bases, leaving 13 bases between the germline ends. The length of the CDR3 is 14 residues. Germline CDR1 reads MGHDK; CDR2 reads SYGVNS.